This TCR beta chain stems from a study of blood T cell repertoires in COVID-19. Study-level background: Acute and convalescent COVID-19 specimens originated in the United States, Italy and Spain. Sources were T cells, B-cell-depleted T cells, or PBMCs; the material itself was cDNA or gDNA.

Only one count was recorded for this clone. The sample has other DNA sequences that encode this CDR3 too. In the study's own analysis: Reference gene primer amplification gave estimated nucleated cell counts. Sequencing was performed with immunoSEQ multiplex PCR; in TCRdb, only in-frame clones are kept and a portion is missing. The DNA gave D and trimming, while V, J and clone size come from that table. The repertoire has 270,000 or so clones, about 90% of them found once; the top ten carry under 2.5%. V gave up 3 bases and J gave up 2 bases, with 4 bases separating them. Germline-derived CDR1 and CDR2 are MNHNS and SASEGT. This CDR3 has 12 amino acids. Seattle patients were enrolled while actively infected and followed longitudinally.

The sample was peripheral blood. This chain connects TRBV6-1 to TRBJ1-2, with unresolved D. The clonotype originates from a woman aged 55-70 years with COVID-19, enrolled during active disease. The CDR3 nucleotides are TGTGCCAGCAGTGACAGAAACTATGGCTACACCTTC. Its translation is CASSDRNYGYTF.